This T cell receptor beta chain appears in the sequencing data of a study of T cell responses to AZD1222 COVID-19 vaccine. Repertoires were generated with immunoSEQ multiplex PCR, while TCRdb's copy carries only in-frame clones and drops some. The table lists around 130,000 clones, over 75% of them singletons. The CDR3 is 14 residues long. V dropped 3 bases and J dropped 3 bases, with 9 bases sitting between them. Germline V gene sequence: CDR1 MDHEN, CDR2 SYDVKM. The study's findings and limits: Spike-specific TCRs gained breadth and depth after people received two AZD1222 doses. Repertoires were obtained only post-peak T cell response.

This clone has only one observation. Antigen specificity is unknown. This receptor was taken from an adult in good health. Sequenced material: peripheral blood, taken on day 0 of MenACWY control vaccination. The rearrangement links TRBV28 to TRBJ2-1; D ambiguous. The CDR3 spells CASSFWRIYNEQFF. In nucleotides, the CDR3 is TGTGCCAGCAGTTTCTGGAGAATCTACAATGAGCAGTTCTTC.